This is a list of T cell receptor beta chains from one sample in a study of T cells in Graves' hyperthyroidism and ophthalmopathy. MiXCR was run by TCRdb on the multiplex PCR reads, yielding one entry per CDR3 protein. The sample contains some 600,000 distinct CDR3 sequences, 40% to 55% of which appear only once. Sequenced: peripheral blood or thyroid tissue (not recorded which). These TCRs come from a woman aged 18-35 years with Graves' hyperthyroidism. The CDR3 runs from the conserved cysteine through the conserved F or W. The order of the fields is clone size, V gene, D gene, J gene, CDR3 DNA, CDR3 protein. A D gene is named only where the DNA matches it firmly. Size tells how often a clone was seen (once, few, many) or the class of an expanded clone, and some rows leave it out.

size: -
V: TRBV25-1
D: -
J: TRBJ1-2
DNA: TGTGCCAGCAGCCCTTCAGCATCAGGGACGGAAGGCTACACCTTC
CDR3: CASSPSASGTEGYTF

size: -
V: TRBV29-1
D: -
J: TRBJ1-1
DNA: TGCAGCGTTGTGGACGGGAAGGAGACTGAAGCTTTCTTT
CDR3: CSVVDGKETEAFF

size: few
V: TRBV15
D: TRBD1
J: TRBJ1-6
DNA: TGTGCCACCAGCAGAGACAGGGGGATGAATAATTCACCCCTCCACTTT
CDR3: CATSRDRGMNNSPLHF

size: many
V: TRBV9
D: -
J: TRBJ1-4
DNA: TGTGCCAGCAGCGTTGGGGCAACTAATGAAAAACTGTTTTTT
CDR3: CASSVGATNEKLFF

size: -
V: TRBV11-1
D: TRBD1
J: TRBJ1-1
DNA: TGTGCCAGCAGCAGGACAGGGGGCCGTGTTGGCACTGAAGCTTTCTTT
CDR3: CASSRTGGRVGTEAFF

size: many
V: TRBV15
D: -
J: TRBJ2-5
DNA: TGTGCCACCAGCTCACAACCGGGGCTGGCGGGACGGACCCAGTACTTC
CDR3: CATSSQPGLAGRTQYF

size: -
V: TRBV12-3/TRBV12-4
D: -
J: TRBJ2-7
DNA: TGTGCCAGCAGTTTGGAGACCAGGGCCCTCTACGAGCAGTACTTC
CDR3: CASSLETRALYEQYF

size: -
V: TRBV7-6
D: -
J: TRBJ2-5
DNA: TGTGCCAGCAGCTTAGAATTCAGGGCCGAAGAGACCCAGTACTTC
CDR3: CASSLEFRAEETQYF

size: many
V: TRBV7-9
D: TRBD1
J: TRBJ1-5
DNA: TGTGCCAGCAGCCGAGGGACAGATAATCAGCCCCAGCATTTT
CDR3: CASSRGTDNQPQHF

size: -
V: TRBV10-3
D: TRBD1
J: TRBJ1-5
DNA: TGTGCCATAGGGACAGCTAGCAATCAGCCCCGGCATTTT
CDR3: CAIGTASNQPRHF